This T cell receptor beta chain is drawn from a study of response to subunit inactivated influenza vaccine. About this clonotype: The antigen is unknown.

After removal of 5 bases from V and 0 bases from J, the junction contained 7 bases not matched to a gene. This CDR3 has 15 amino acids. Using its own MiXCR run on the RT-PCR reads, TCRdb lists one record per CDR3 protein. The data contain about 780,000 distinct CDR3 sequences, around 18% of them singletons. Study findings and constraints: A suggestion made by the authors is that each seasonal influenza vaccination recruits few new T cells.

This receptor was taken from a man aged 50 or older who received an inactivated influenza vaccine. The V call is TRBV12-3 or TRBV12-4, the J call TRBJ2-7; 7 nucleotides agree with TRBD2. Here the sequenced sample was PBMCs from blood, taken 5 days after vaccination. The CDR3 DNA is TGTGCCAGCAGTATTACTAGCGTACCCTCCTACGAGCAGTACTTC. Residues: CASSITSVPSYEQYF.